This entry lists 5 T cell receptor beta chains sequenced from one sample in a study of cytomegalovirus exposure and HLA in healthy donors. With 60 Vbeta and 13 Jbeta primers, the PCR was carried out. The table came from immunoSEQ multiplex PCR; TCRdb's copy has only in-frame clones and leaves some out. Here the sample spans over 150,000 clones, 80% to 90% being singletons. The sequencing sample was made of PBMCs. The receptor set was obtained from a woman aged 45-59 years in good health and CMV-seronegative.

This chain connects TRBV5-6 to TRBJ1-2, with D possibly being TRBD1 (5 bases). Germline CDR1 and CDR2: SGHDT and YYEEEE. The V end lost 5 bases, the J end lost 1 base, and 12 bases lay between the germline ends. The CDR3 has 14 amino acids. The CDR3 sequence is CASRYRYHNYGYTF. The CDR3 bases are TGTGCCAGCAGATACAGGTACCATAACTATGGCTACACCTTC.

This chain links TRBV9 with TRBJ1-2; 9 nucleotides line up with TRBD1. Germline lookup yields CDR1 SGDLS and CDR2 YYNGEE. This CDR3 region has 14 residues. With 5 bases clipped from V and 6 bases from J, the junction kept 8 bases outside the gene matches. CDR3 in DNA: TGTGCCAGCAGGGCCGGGACAGGGTTCAATGGCTACACCTTC. Its protein is CASRAGTGFNGYTF.

V gene TRBV7-2 combines with J gene TRBJ1-5; D unresolved. Per germline, CDR1 SGHTA and CDR2 FQGNSA. The CDR3 runs to 15 residues. Between the trimmed V and J ends, which lost 1 base and 0 bases, there was a span of 7 bases. The CDR3 DNA is TGTGCCAGCAGCTTAGGGGCCACTAGCAATCAGCCCCAGCATTTT. Its protein product is CASSLGATSNQPQHF.

The chain employs TRBV6-1 and TRBJ1-2; D is possibly TRBD1 (6 bases). Germline lookup yields CDR1 MNHNS and CDR2 SASEGT. The CDR3 consists of 15 residues. Trimming took 1 base from V and 4 from J, leaving 13 bases between them. CDR3 DNA sequence: TGTGCCAGCAGTGAAGAGGGGGGGCGCGGCTATGGCTACACCTTC. Residues: CASSEEGGRGYGYTF.

The chain couples TRBV25-1 to TRBJ2-1, with TRBD1 identical over 10 bases. CDR1 and CDR2 (germline): MGHDK, SYGVNS. Germline trimming cut 6 bases from V and 5 bases from J; bases unmatched to any gene: 4. There are 14 residues in the CDR3. This CDR3 reads CASSPGQGNNEQFF. For the CDR3, the DNA is TGTGCCAGCAGCCCGGGACAGGGGAACAATGAGCAGTTCTTC.